This T cell receptor beta chain was identified during a study of breast tumors, draining lymph nodes, adjacent tissues. TCRdb called the multiplex PCR reads again in MiXCR, with one record for every CDR3 protein. The table lists around 13,000 distinct CDR3 sequences, roughly two thirds of them singletons, with approximately 44% in the top ten. In the case of this clonotype: Its antigen is unidentified.

Study findings and constraints: Data only fit, rather than demonstrated, lymph node origin of most tumor T cells. Tumor repertoires ranked between lymph nodes and nontumor tissue in diversity, with V and J gene preferences.

Trimming took off 5 bases at V and 4 bases at J, with 15 bases between the two ends. This CDR3 is built from 13 residues. The germline V gene has CDR1 DFQATT and CDR2 SNEGSKA (reference sequence). The rearrangement uses TRBV20-1 and TRBJ2-7, with D maybe TRBD1 (7 bases). Sequenced material: tumor-adjacent breast tissue. The source is a female donor with breast cancer. Some clones in this sample may be carry-over from other donors' samples. For the CDR3, the DNA is TGCAGTGCTCGTCGACAGGGAGGTTACGAGCAGTACTTC. Translating gives CSARRQGGYEQYF.